This T cell receptor (beta chain) derives from a study of cytomegalovirus exposure and HLA in healthy donors. Germline V gene sequence: CDR1 SGHDT, CDR2 YYEEEE. This CDR3 spans 15 amino acids. Trimming pared 0 bases from V and 4 bases from J, leaving 10 bases between. Use of 60 Vbeta and 13 Jbeta primers characterized the PCR. The assay was immunoSEQ multiplex PCR, and TCRdb's table has in-frame clones only and misses some. Found here are roughly 34,000 clones, roughly 67% of them singletons; the top ten hold around 10%. Findings and caveats of the study: In a later analysis, CMV-associated beta chains were mostly HLA-associated, it appeared. A later analysis associated 15,000 to 20,000 TCR beta sequences with HLA alleles at a 0.05 false discovery rate. Rarity marked most TCR sequences, yet some public TCRs occurred in many donors. A further, later analysis showed that HLA-associated TCR beta chains (compared with equally common others) were more clonally expanded.

This clone came up once. Its target is unknown. The sequencing input was PBMCs. The TCR comes from a man aged 35 to 55 in good health and CMV-seropositive. The V gene is TRBV5-6, the J gene TRBJ1-4; D is uncertain. DNA of the CDR3: TGTGCCAGCAGCTTGGGGGCAGGATATAATGAAAAACTGTTTTTT. Translating gives CASSLGAGYNEKLFF.